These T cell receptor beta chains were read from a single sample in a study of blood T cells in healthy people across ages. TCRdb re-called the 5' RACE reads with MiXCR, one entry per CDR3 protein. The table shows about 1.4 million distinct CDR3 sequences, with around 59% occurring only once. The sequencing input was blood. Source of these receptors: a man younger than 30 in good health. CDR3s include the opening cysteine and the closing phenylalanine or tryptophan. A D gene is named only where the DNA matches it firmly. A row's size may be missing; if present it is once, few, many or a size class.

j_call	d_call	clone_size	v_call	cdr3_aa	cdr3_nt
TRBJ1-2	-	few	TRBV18	CASSPEQYQSNYGYTF	TGTGCCAGCTCACCAGAACAGTATCAGTCTAACTATGGCTACACCTTC
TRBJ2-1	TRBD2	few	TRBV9	CASSVGSGSGGEQFF	TGTGCCAGCAGCGTAGGTAGCGGGAGTGGCGGTGAGCAGTTCTTC
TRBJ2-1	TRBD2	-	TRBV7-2	CASSLVVAGGAIHDEQFF	TGTGCCAGCAGCTTAGTAGTAGCGGGGGGCGCTATTCACGATGAGCAGTTCTTC
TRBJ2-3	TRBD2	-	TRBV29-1	CSVALAGTTDTQYF	TGCAGCGTTGCGCTAGCGGGAACCACAGATACGCAGTATTTT
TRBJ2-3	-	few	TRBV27	CASTGFPGDTQYF	TGTGCCAGCACAGGATTTCCGGGAGATACGCAGTATTTT
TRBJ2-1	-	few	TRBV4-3	CASSQELDASNRFF	TGCGCCAGCAGCCAAGAACTGGATGCAAGCAACCGGTTCTTC
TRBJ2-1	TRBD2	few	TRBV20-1	CSANLAGLNEQFF	TGCAGTGCCAACTTAGCGGGGTTGAATGAGCAGTTCTTC
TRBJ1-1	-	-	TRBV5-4	CANSRIRGVNTEAFF	TGTGCCAACAGCCGTATACGGGGAGTGAACACTGAAGCTTTCTTT
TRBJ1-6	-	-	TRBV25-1	CASSEYGPPSSYNSPLHF	TGTGCCAGCAGTGAATACGGTCCCCCGAGCTCCTATAATTCACCCCTCCACTTT
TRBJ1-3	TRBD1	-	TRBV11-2	CASSLHQGGQDRNTIYF	TGTGCCAGCAGCCTCCACCAGGGGGGACAGGATAGGAACACCATATATTTT
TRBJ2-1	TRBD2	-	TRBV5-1	CASAEPSGSRNEQFF	TGCGCCAGCGCTGAACCTAGCGGGAGTCGGAATGAGCAGTTCTTC
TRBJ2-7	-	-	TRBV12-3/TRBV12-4	CASSFQGCEQYF	TGTGCCAGCAGTTTCCAGGGGTGCGAGCAGTACTTC
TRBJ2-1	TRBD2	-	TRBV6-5	CTSSLTTSDEQFF	TGTACCAGCAGTCTTACTACTAGCGATGAGCAGTTCTTC